These 2 T cell receptor beta chains came from one sample sequenced in a study of T-cell reconstitution after alpha-beta-depleted transplantation in children. Preparing the TCRbeta library involved the use of unique molecular identifiers. TCRdb reanalysed the PCR reads using MiXCR and keeps one entry per CDR3 protein. This table holds over 85,000 distinct CDR3 sequences, 6% found once. This sample comprised PBMCs, mostly from graft donor cells, obtained 60 days after TCRalphabeta/CD19-depleted stem cell transplant. Receptors were obtained from a female patient aged 2-10 years who had a stem cell transplant for Fanconi anemia, so the T cells may come from the graft donor.

This clonotype was found many times. The chain has TRBV18 and TRBJ1-1; TRBD1 is a possible D gene (5 bases). Germline lookup yields CDR1 KGHSH and CDR2 LQKENI. The CDR3 contains 12 residues. V was pared by 3 bases and J by 11 bases, with 13 bases between. Here the CDR3 reads CASSPHPGRAFF. The CDR3 region has the DNA TGTGCCAGCTCACCTCACCCGGGACGGGCTTTCTTT.

This clonotype was seen ten or more times. V is TRBV13 and J is TRBJ2-7; 15 positions agree with TRBD2. V gave up 3 bases and J gave up 2 bases; unmatched junction bases: 2. CDR3 size: 16 residues. Germline values: CDR1 PRHDT, CDR2 FYEKMQ (reference sequence). The CDR3 protein is CASSFGLAGGAYEQYF. Here the CDR3 DNA reads TGTGCCAGCAGCTTTGGACTAGCGGGAGGGGCCTACGAGCAGTACTTC.